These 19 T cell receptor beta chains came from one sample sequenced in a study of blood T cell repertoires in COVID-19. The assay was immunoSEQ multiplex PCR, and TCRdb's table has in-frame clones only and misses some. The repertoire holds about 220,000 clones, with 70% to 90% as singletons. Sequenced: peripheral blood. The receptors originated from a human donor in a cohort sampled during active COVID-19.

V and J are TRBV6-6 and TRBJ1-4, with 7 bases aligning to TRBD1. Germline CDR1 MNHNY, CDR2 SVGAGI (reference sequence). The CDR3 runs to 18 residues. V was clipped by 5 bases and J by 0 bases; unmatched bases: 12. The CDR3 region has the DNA TGTGCCAGCAGTCTAACTAGGGACAGACAAGCAACTAATGAAAAACTGTTTTTT. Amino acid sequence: CASSLTRDRQATNEKLFF.

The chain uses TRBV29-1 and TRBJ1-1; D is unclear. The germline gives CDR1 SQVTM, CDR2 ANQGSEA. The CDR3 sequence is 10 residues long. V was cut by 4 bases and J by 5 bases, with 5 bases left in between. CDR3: CSVAATEAFF. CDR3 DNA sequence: TGCAGCGTTGCCGCGACTGAAGCTTTCTTT.

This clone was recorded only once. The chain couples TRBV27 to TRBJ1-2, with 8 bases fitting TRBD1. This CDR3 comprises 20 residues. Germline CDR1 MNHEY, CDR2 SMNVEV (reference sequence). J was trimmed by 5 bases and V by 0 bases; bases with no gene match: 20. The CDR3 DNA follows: TGTGCCAGCAGTTTATCTGGGCGGGGCTCCAACAGGGGGTATTTATATGGCTACACCTTC. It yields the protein CASSLSGRGSNRGYLYGYTF.

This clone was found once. The CDR3 nucleotides read TGTGCCAGCAGCTCCGGGGGGGCCTGGGGCAATCAGCCCCAGCATTTT. It is translated as CASSSGGAWGNQPQHF. The gene calls are TRBV7-2 and TRBJ1-5, with a weak D call TRBD1 (6 bases). V lost 4 bases and J lost 2, with 15 bases in between. Germline lookup yields CDR1 SGHTA and CDR2 FQGNSA. The CDR3 contains 16 residues.

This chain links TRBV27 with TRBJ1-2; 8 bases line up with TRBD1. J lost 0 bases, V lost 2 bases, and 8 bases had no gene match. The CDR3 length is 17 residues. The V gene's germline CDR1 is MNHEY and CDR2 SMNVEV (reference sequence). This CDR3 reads CASSLTQGAPANYGYTF. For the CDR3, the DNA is TGTGCCAGCAGTTTAACCCAGGGGGCACCAGCTAACTATGGCTACACCTTC.

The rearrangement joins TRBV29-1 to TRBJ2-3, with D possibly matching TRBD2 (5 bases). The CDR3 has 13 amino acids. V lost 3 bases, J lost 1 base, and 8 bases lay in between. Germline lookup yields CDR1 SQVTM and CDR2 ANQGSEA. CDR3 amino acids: CSVDGGRTDTQYF. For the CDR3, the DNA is TGCAGCGTTGATGGAGGACGCACAGATACGCAGTATTTT.

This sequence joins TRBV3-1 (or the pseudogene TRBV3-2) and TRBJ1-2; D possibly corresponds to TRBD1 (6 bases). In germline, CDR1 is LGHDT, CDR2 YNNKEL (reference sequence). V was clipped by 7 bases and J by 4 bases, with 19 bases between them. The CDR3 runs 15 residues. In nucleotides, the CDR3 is TGTGCCAGCAACAACCGGGGGGCAGGGTTCTATGGCTACACCTTC. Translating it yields CASNNRGAGFYGYTF.

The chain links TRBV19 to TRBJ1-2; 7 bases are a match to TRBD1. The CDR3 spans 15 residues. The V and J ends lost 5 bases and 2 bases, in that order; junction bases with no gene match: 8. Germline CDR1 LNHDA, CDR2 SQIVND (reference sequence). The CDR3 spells CASSPRQGWNYGYTF. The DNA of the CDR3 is TGTGCCAGTAGTCCCCGACAGGGTTGGAACTATGGCTACACCTTC.

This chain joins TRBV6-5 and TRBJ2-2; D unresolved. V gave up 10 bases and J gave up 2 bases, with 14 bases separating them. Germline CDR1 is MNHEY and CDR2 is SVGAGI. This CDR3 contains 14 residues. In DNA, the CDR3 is TGTGCCACACAGTCTACTCGAAACACCGGGGAGCTGTTTTTT. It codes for CATQSTRNTGELFF.

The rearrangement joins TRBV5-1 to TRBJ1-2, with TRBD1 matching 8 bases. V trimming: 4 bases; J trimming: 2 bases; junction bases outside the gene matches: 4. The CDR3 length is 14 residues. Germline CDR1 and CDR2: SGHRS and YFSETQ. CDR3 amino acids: CASSRGQVNYGYTF. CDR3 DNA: TGCGCCAGCAGCCGGGGACAGGTCAACTATGGCTACACCTTC.

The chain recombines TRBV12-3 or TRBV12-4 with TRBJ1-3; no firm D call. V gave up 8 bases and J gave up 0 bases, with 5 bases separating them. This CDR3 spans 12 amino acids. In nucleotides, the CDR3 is TGTGCCAGCTTGCGCTCTGGAAACACCATATATTTT. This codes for CASLRSGNTIYF.

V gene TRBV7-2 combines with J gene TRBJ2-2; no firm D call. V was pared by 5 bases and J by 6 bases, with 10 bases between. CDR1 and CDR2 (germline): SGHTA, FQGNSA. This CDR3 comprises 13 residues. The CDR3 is CASSPRSAGELFF. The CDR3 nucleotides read TGTGCCAGCAGCCCCCGTTCTGCCGGGGAGCTGTTTTTT.

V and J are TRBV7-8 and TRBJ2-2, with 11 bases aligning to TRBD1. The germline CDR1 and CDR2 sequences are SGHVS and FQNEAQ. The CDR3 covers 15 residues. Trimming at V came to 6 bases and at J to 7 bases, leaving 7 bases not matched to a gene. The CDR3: CASRTGQGAIGELFF. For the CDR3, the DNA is TGTGCCAGCAGAACTGGACAGGGGGCGATCGGGGAGCTGTTTTTT.

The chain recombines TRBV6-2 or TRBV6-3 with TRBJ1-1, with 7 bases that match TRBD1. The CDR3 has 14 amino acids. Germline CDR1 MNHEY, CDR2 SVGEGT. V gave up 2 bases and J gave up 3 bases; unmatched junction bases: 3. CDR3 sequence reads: CASSYRGLDTEAFF. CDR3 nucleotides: TGTGCCAGCAGTTACAGGGGGCTGGACACTGAAGCTTTCTTT.

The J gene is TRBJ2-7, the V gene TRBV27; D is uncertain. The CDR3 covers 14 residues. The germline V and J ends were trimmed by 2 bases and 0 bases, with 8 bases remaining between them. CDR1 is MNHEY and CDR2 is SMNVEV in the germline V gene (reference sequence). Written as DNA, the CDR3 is TGTGCCAGCAGTTTAGGCCCAGACTCCTACGAGCAGTACTTC. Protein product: CASSLGPDSYEQYF.

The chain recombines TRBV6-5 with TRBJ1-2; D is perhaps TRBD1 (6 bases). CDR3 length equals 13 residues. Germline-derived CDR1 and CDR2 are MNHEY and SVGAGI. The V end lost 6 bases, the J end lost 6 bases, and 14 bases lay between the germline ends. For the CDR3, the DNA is TGTGCCAGCAGGCCCCCAGGGGATGATGGCTACACCTTC. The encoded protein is CASRPPGDDGYTF.

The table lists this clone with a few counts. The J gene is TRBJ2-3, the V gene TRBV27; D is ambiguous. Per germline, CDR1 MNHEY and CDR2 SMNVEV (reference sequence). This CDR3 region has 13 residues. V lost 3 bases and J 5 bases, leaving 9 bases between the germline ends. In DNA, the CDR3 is TGTGCCAGCAGTTTCTCCCTTAGAGATACGCAGTATTTT. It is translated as CASSFSLRDTQYF.

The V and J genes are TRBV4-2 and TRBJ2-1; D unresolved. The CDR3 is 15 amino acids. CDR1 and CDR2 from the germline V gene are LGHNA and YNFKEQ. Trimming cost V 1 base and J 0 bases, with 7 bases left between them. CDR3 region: CASSQVRSSYNEQFF. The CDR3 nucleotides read TGTGCCAGCAGCCAAGTGCGGAGCTCCTACAATGAGCAGTTCTTC.

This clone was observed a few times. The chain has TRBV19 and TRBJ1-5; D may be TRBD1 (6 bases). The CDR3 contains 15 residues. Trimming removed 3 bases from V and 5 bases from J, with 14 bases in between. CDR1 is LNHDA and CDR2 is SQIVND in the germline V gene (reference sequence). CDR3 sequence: CASSISGTKDQPQHF. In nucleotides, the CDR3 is TGTGCCAGTAGTATCTCCGGGACAAAGGATCAGCCCCAGCATTTT. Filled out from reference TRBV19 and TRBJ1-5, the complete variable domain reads DGGITQSPKYLFRKEGQNVTLSCEQNLNHDAMYWYRQDPGQGLRLIYYSQIVNDFQKGDIAEGYSVSREKKESFPLTVTSAQKNPTAFYLCASSISGTKDQPQHFGDGTRLSIL.